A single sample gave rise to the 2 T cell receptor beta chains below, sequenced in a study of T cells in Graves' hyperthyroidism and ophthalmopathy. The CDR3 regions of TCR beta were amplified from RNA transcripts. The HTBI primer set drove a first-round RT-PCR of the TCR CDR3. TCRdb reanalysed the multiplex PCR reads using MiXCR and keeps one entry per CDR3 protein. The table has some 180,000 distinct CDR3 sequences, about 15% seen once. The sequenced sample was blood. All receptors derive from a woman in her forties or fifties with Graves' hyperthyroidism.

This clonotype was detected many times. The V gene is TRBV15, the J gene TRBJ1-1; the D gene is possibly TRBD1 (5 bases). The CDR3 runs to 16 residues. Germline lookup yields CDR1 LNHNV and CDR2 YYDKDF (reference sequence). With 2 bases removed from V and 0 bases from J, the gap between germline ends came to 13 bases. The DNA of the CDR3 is TGTGCCACCAGCAGAAATGCCGACAGCCTGAACACTGAAGCTTTCTTT. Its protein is CATSRNADSLNTEAFF.

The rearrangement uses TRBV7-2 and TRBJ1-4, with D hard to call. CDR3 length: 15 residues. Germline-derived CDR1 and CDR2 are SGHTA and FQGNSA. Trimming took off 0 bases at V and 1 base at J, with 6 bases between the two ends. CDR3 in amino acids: CASSLAGRTNEKLFF. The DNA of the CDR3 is TGTGCCAGCAGCTTAGCGGGAAGAACTAATGAAAAACTGTTTTTT.